One and the same sample provided the 19 T cell receptor beta chains below, sequenced in a study of shared clonotypes between healthy human individuals. Assay: immunoSEQ multiplex PCR; the TCRdb copy retains only in-frame clones and omits some. The sample holds approximately 2,200,000 clones, about 92% seen once. Terminally differentiated effector memory CD45RA+ cells were left out of the naive CD8 fraction, which was CD45RO-negative and positively selected for CCR7. Sequences were obtained from naive CD8+ T cells from PBMCs. The receptor source for this set is a man between 18 and 35 years old in good health. Some clones in this sample may be carry-over from other donors' samples.

The chain has TRBV7-9 and TRBJ2-7; 11 bases are shared with TRBD2. V lost 5 bases, J lost 1 base, and 7 bases stayed unmatched. Germline CDR1 SEHNR, CDR2 FQNEAQ (reference sequence). This CDR3 contains 16 residues. This CDR3 reads CASSDGLAGGSYEQYF. The CDR3 coding sequence is TGTGCCAGCAGCGACGGACTAGCGGGCGGGTCCTACGAGCAGTACTTC.

Notes on this clone: Different DNA sequences within this sample yield the same CDR3. The rearrangement joins TRBV7-9 to TRBJ1-2; D might be TRBD1 (5 bases). The CDR3 runs to 13 residues. V was clipped by 1 base and J by 5 bases, with 8 bases between them. Germline CDR1 SEHNR, CDR2 FQNEAQ (reference sequence). This chain's CDR3 is CASSLGAGYGYTF. The CDR3 bases are TGTGCCAGCAGCTTAGGGGCAGGGTATGGCTACACCTTC.

Note on this clone: Other DNA sequences in this specimen translate into the identical CDR3. The V call is TRBV4-2, the J call TRBJ2-1, with D tentatively TRBD2 (6 bases). CDR3 size: 12 residues. V shed 3 bases and J shed 9 bases, with 9 bases lying between them. Per germline, CDR1 LGHNA and CDR2 YNFKEQ. CDR3 in DNA: TGTGCCAGCAGCCAGGGAGGAGGTGAGCAGTTCTTC. This gives the protein CASSQGGGEQFF.

Turning to this clone: This sample also contains other DNA sequences that code for the same CDR3. This sequence joins TRBV4-1 and TRBJ2-7; 9 bases are a match to TRBD1. This CDR3 comprises 14 residues. J was trimmed by 1 base and V by 3 bases; bases with no gene match: 1. CDR1 and CDR2 from the germline V gene are MGHRA and YSYEKL. The CDR3, as DNA: TGCGCCAGCAGCCACGGACAGGGGTCCTACGAGCAGTACTTC. This encodes CASSHGQGSYEQYF.

The rearrangement joins TRBV28 to TRBJ1-3; 7 bases match TRBD1. Germline CDR1 MDHEN, CDR2 SYDVKM. The CDR3 is 16 amino acids. The junction had 10 bases not matched to a gene; V was cut back by 6 bases and J by 2 bases. For the CDR3, the DNA is TGTGCCAGCAGAAGCTCGACAGGGAGCACTGGAAACACCATATATTTT. Translated: CASRSSTGSTGNTIYF.

The chain uses TRBV19 and TRBJ2-3; 12 bases agree with TRBD2. V dropped 3 bases and J dropped 5; count of bases not matched to a gene: 6. This CDR3 is 16 amino acids long. From germline, CDR1 is LNHDA and CDR2 SQIVND (reference sequence). The CDR3 reads CASSILAGGQGDTQYF. Here the CDR3 DNA reads TGTGCCAGTAGTATTCTAGCGGGAGGGCAGGGAGATACGCAGTATTTT.

The rearrangement joins TRBV30 to TRBJ2-3; 10 positions match TRBD2. The CDR3 has 15 amino acids. The V gene's germline CDR1 is GTSNPN and CDR2 SVGIG (reference sequence). V lost 4 bases to trimming and J lost 0 bases; unmatched junction nucleotides: 4. The CDR3 region has the DNA TGTGCCTGGAAGCGGGGGGGTATGAGCACAGATACGCAGTATTTT. This gives the protein CAWKRGGMSTDTQYF.

The chain links TRBV6-5 to TRBJ1-1, with D unresolved. The V end was cut by 0 bases, the J end by 0 bases, with 8 bases between. There are 15 residues in the CDR3. The germline V gene has CDR1 MNHEY and CDR2 SVGAGI. DNA of the CDR3: TGTGCCAGCAGTTACTCGAGGTTGCTGAACACTGAAGCTTTCTTT. This encodes CASSYSRLLNTEAFF.

This chain links TRBV15 with TRBJ2-3, with D possibly matching TRBD2 (7 bases). Germline-derived CDR1 and CDR2 are LNHNV and YYDKDF (reference sequence). CDR3 size: 16 residues. Trimming took off 1 base at V and 6 bases at J, with 17 bases between the two ends. The CDR3 DNA reads TGTGCCACCAGCAGAGTCCCCGGGTCGGGGGGCGATACGCAGTATTTT. This codes for CATSRVPGSGGDTQYF.

This sequence joins TRBV6-1 and TRBJ1-1; 9 bases map to TRBD1. CDR1 MNHNS and CDR2 SASEGT come from the germline V gene. This CDR3 has 15 amino acids. V shed 3 bases and J 3 bases; nucleotides not matched to a gene: 5. The DNA for the CDR3 is TGTGCCAGCAGTGATCCCAGGACAGGGGACACTGAAGCTTTCTTT. Residues: CASSDPRTGDTEAFF.

The chain recombines TRBV21-1 with TRBJ1-1; the table's D call TRBD1 went unverified against the DNA. TRBV21-1 is termed a pseudogene. This CDR3 contains 18 residues. CDR3 sequence reads: CASSERGTGGAKNTEAFF. The CDR3 DNA sequence: TGTGCCAGCAGCGAGCGAGGGACAGGGGGCGCGAAGAACACTGAAGCTTTCTTT.

The chain carries TRBV29-1 and TRBJ2-5; tentative D call: TRBD1 (5 bases). Per the germline V gene, CDR1 is SQVTM and CDR2 is ANQGSEA. CDR3 length equals 13 residues. V was shortened by 3 bases and J by 3 bases, with 11 bases between the two germline ends. The CDR3 region has the DNA TGCAGCGTTGAGGGGCCCATGGAAGAGACCCAGTACTTC. The encoded protein is CSVEGPMEETQYF.

The J gene is TRBJ2-7, the V gene TRBV4-2; D is uncertain. CDR3 length equals 15 residues. Germline V gene lookup returns CDR1 LGHNA and CDR2 YNFKEQ. V shed 2 bases and J shed 0 bases, with 11 bases lying between them. CDR3 bases: TGTGCCAGCAGCCAAACTCCACTCGGCTCCTACGAGCAGTACTTC. It encodes CASSQTPLGSYEQYF.

The rearrangement uses TRBV7-8 and TRBJ2-5; the match to TRBD2 covers 7 bases. The closer fit of TRBJ2-7 to the DNA end suggests the J call may be wrong. Germline loops: CDR1 SGHVS, CDR2 FQNEAQ. This CDR3 region has 15 residues. Here the CDR3 reads CASSLRLAEAYEQYF. CDR3 sequence (DNA): TGTGCCAGCAGCTTAAGGCTAGCGGAGGCCTACGAGCAGTACTTC.

The rearrangement links TRBV28 to TRBJ2-1; D perhaps matches TRBD1 (6 bases). Germline V gene data show CDR1 as MDHEN and CDR2 as SYDVKM. The CDR3 length is 17 residues. V lost 5 bases, J lost 1 base, and 18 bases lay in between. CDR3 in amino acids: CASSTNPQGPSYNEQFF. The CDR3 bases are TGTGCCAGCAGTACGAATCCACAGGGACCTTCCTACAATGAGCAGTTCTTC.

V is TRBV11-3 and J is TRBJ2-1, with TRBD2 identical over 8 bases. Germline lookup yields CDR1 SGHNT and CDR2 YENEEA. This CDR3 is 14 amino acids long. Trimming took 5 bases from V and 6 from J; bases not matched to a gene: 6. The CDR3 coding sequence is TGTGCCAGCAGCCCCCGGGAGGGGGGCAATGAGCAGTTCTTC. Residues: CASSPREGGNEQFF.

DNA for the CDR3: TGTGCCAGCAGTCCCTGGGAGGGTGAGGGAGGCTACACCTTC. As protein: CASSPWEGEGGYTF. This chain links TRBV25-1 with TRBJ1-2; D is unresolved. V lost 5 bases, J lost 8 bases, and 18 bases lay in between. The length of the CDR3 is 14 residues. The germline V gene encodes CDR1 MGHDK and CDR2 SYGVNS.

This sequence joins TRBV7-9 and TRBJ2-1; tentatively, D is TRBD2 (6 bases). Germline V lookup: CDR1 SEHNR, CDR2 FQNEAQ (reference sequence). Trimming took off 4 bases at V and 2 bases at J, with 12 bases between the two ends. The CDR3 loop spans 15 amino acids. The chain's CDR3 is CASSSIAEPYNEQFF. The CDR3 bases are TGTGCCAGCAGCTCGATAGCGGAGCCCTACAATGAGCAGTTCTTC.

The genes are TRBV28 and TRBJ2-3; 13 positions agree with TRBD2. Per the germline V gene, CDR1 is MDHEN and CDR2 is SYDVKM. The V segment lost 4 bases and the J segment 2 bases; nucleotides outside the gene matches: 6. The CDR3 has 17 amino acids. The CDR3 loop reads CASSYSGLAGVTDTQYF. CDR3 sequence (DNA): TGTGCCAGCAGTTACTCCGGACTAGCGGGAGTCACAGATACGCAGTATTTT.